Described below is a single T cell receptor (beta chain) sequence and its context. Its antigen remains unknown. This record belongs to a study of shared clonotypes between healthy human individuals. About the research overall: Those who served as donors were a couple of women and three men between the ages of 18 and 49. General study findings and limits: Roughly 4.6% of naive CD4 clonotypes were common to several donors.

Sequencing used immunoSEQ multiplex PCR; TCRdb keeps in-frame clones, though not all of them. The profile shows around 2,000,000 clones, 85% to 95% of them singletons. Cells designated naive CD8 were CD45RO-negative and were positively selected for CCR7, with terminally differentiated effector memory CD45RA+ cells excluded. This CDR3 has 14 residues. Trimming took 4 bases from V and 9 from J, leaving 17 bases between them. This chain joins TRBV5-3 and TRBJ2-1; D call uncertain. TRBV5-3 falls under the ORF class, with uncertain function. Specimen: naive CD8+ T cells sorted from blood. The sequence derives from a man in his late teens or twenties in good health. The CDR3 region has the DNA TGTGCCAGAAGCCTCAGCAGAAATAGTGTTGAGCAGTTCTTC. This encodes CARSLSRNSVEQFF.